This record looks at one TCR beta chain sequence and its context. How the authors handled the data: Estimation of nucleated cell counts was performed using reference gene primer amplification. Repertoires were generated with immunoSEQ multiplex PCR, while TCRdb's copy carries only in-frame clones and drops some. V and J calls and clone size are given by that table; D and trimming were obtained from the DNA. The sample lists 130,000 or so clones, about 88% occurring once. Participant reports of clinical history set cohort assignment. This specimen comes from a study of blood T cell repertoires in COVID-19. Background on the study: PBMCs, B-cell-depleted T cells, or T cells were the source of the cDNA or gDNA that made up the material.

After removal of 1 base from V and 7 bases from J, the junction contained 3 bases not matched to a gene. The CDR3 sequence is 14 residues long. Germline V gene sequence: CDR1 SGHDT, CDR2 YYEEEE. Sequenced sample: PBMCs or T cells enriched from blood (not recorded which). The chain employs TRBV5-6 and TRBJ2-7, with 12 bases aligning to TRBD2. This TCR came from a man aged 40-50 years with acute COVID-19. CDR3 in amino acids: CASSLLAGGVEQYF. In DNA, the CDR3 is TGTGCCAGCAGCTTGCTAGCGGGGGGGGTAGAGCAGTACTTC.